The following is a TCR beta chain sequence with its context. Its antigen remains unknown. This CDR3 is built from 17 residues. Germline V CDR1 and CDR2: SGDLS, YYNGEE. The J segment lost 3 bases and the V segment lost 4 bases, leaving 9 bases of the junction unmatched. The record originates from a study of cytomegalovirus exposure and HLA in healthy donors. Points from the study as a whole: Published work reported that the classifier diagnosed cytomegalovirus status with high specificity and sensitivity. Rare sequences made up most TCRs, while some public TCRs were found in many donors.

Produced via immunoSEQ multiplex PCR; TCRdb's table is partial and in-frame only. The table has over 150,000 clones, 86% seen once; the top ten hold less than 2.5%. The TCR was taken from a human donor in good health. Sample: PBMCs. The genes are TRBV9 and TRBJ2-2; 10 bases align to TRBD2. CDR3 nucleotide sequence: TGTGCCAGCAGCAGAAGGGGCGGGACTAGCGACACCGGGGAGCTGTTTTTT. This translates into CASSRRGGTSDTGELFF.